What follows describes a single T cell receptor beta chain. Its antigen is unknown. The study ran its PCR with 60 Vbeta and 13 Jbeta primers. TCRdb keeps only in-frame clones here, not all; method: immunoSEQ multiplex PCR. The data contain around 150,000 clones, almost 80% of them singletons. In germline, CDR1 is LNHNV, CDR2 YYDKDF (reference sequence). The CDR3 is made up of 19 amino acids. V lost 2 bases and J lost 0, with 17 bases in between. The sample is drawn from a study of cytomegalovirus exposure and HLA in healthy donors. Background on the study: The Caucasian-associated ancestry cluster held more than 80% of approximately 400 genotyped donors. General study points: One variant, a missense change in DCLRE1C, was linked in a later analysis to TCR beta V- and J-gene trimming.

The sample was PBMCs. The gene calls are TRBV15 and TRBJ2-6, with TRBD1 as a possible D gene (6 bases). The sequence came from a young man in good health and CMV-seropositive. CDR3 residues: CATSRSTGYSPSGANVLTF. Here the CDR3 DNA reads TGTGCCACCAGCAGATCGACAGGTTATTCTCCCTCTGGGGCCAACGTCCTGACTTTC.